The entry below describes one T cell receptor beta chain. Its antigen is as yet unknown. Produced via immunoSEQ multiplex PCR; TCRdb's table is partial and in-frame only. The table has about 490,000 clones, 76% seen once; the top ten hold 10% to 15%. Trimming at V came to 5 bases and at J to 2 bases, leaving 6 bases not matched to a gene. The CDR3 spans 14 residues. CDR1 is SGHAT and CDR2 is FQNNGV in the germline V gene. The source of the sample is a study of shared clonotypes between healthy human individuals. Study information: Samples came from a couple of female and a few male donors aged 18 to 49.

Findings and limits, study-wide: The represented genetic and exposure-history diversity was limited by the small number of donors.

The rearrangement joins TRBV11-2 to TRBJ2-7; 7 nucleotides align to TRBD1. The origin of this receptor is a woman between 40 and 50 years old in good health. Some clones in this sample may be carry-over from other donors' samples. Material for sequencing was PBMCs. The CDR3 DNA is TGTGCCAGCAGCGCCCGGGACAGAGCCTACGAGCAGTACTTC. Protein product: CASSARDRAYEQYF.